This section outlines one T cell receptor beta chain sequence together with its context. There is no known antigen for this receptor. The input lacks base qualities; no much larger clone sits a single base away. In total, approximately 610 healthy bone marrow donors made up the cohort. All cohort members were sampled while nominally healthy, although unrecorded immune exposures were likely present. The donor was CMV seronegative and belonged to the group of 352 seronegative cohort members. Each donor provided a peripheral blood sample, and peripheral blood mononuclear cells were used for TCR beta sequencing. The Qiagen DNeasy Blood Extraction Kit was used to extract genomic DNA from the blood cell samples. These data are taken from a study of cytomegalovirus exposure and HLA in healthy donors (dated by TCRdb to 2017 to 2019). In the study overall: An earlier analysis of around 600 of the donors reported approximately 290 Gb of sequence data and 117 million unique TCR beta sequences from some 180 million T cells. An early release that covered roughly 600 HLA-typed donors contained approximately 320 gigabases of sequencing data and around 80 million unique TCR sequences. The genetic ancestry cluster associated with self-reported Caucasian donors included 81% of the approximately 410 genotyped donors. The study aimed to test whether signatures of past pathogen exposure could be identified by cataloging public T cell receptors. The T cell repertoires of under 750 subjects were profiled by immunosequencing and related to cytomegalovirus serostatus. A separate validation cohort of about 110 different subjects was used in addition to the 666-subject first cohort. To predict cytomegalovirus infection status, the study combined high-throughput TCR immunosequencing, statistical association of individual TCRs with disease status, and machine learning. A later analysis re-analyzed previously published TCR beta repertoires from roughly 630 donors and added high-resolution HLA genotyping to study TCR occurrence patterns. Rather than drawing on any new phenotypic data, the later analysis identified candidate immune exposures from TCR beta sequences and the way those sequences occurred across donors. To decide whether each TCR beta V gene segment behaved as functional or pseudogenic, an earlier analysis of some 540 of the donors relied on high-throughput TCR beta sequencing. Donor age, sex, ethnicity and CMV serostatus were compiled together with the repertoire data. A later genetic analysis took genome-wide SNP genotypes for about three fifths of the 666 donors and used that subset as a discovery cohort. All discovery cohort repertoires had been generated using a single sequencing platform. HLA typing covered class I and class II loci at four-digit resolution. The number of typed donors differed by locus: 629-630 for A, B, C, DRB1 and DQB1; approximately 540 for DQA1; about 600 for DPA1; and roughly 490 for DPB1. Because of strong linkage in the cohort, five DR-DQ haplotypes were treated as single units for association and clustering. Across some 400 genotyped donors of the cohort, an average of roughly 250,000 unique TCR beta nucleotide sequences per donor were sequenced, and 15% to 20% of those sequences were non-productive.

A distance of 15 bases separates the germline ends of V and J, which lose 2 bases and 8 bases respectively. CDR1 and CDR2, per the germline V gene, are ENHRY and SYGVKD. Including the terminal cysteine and phenylalanine, the CDR3 comprises 14 residues. Only CDR3 DNA remains: 42 bases, in frame from the first base. What the work shows at the level of the full study, not this receptor alone: While some public TCRs were present in many individuals, most TCR sequences turned up only very rarely across donors. The authors suggested that the approach could potentially be generalized to other disease states and immunological phenotypes. V-gene and J-gene trimming of TCR beta chains was associated with a missense DCLRE1C variant in a later genetic analysis, and the association was replicated in an independent cohort. A few of the identified cytomegalovirus-associated TCR beta chains were confirmed in vitro to be specific for cytomegalovirus antigens. In a later analysis, HLA-associated TCR beta chains were found to be more clonally expanded and to have lower generation probabilities than equally common non-associated chains. In a later analysis, TCR association rates were found to vary across HLA loci, with the most associated TCRs seen for DRB1 alleles and the fewest for HLA-C alleles. In this cohort, only TCR beta chains were sequenced, and detectable features were limited by the absence of alpha or paired-chain data. HLA typing was unavailable for some donors at each locus, so association tests used only the typed subset. The earlier analysis of approximately 590 of the donors excluded approximately 17 rarely observed V segments, including chromosome 9 orphons, because counts were too low. A later analysis reported that several top co-occurrence clusters appeared linked to parvovirus B19, influenza, CMV and Epstein-Barr virus. The 87-base-pair reads could not distinguish some IMGT-functional V segments, including TRBV6-2 and TRBV6-3, so those segments were excluded. Strong co-occurrence of HLA alleles, especially DR and DQ, made assigning TCR associations to individual alleles difficult. Most CMV-associated TCR beta chains appeared to be HLA-restricted in a later analysis, and the HLA associations seemed to be driven largely by CMV exposure. At a false discovery rate of 0.05, a later analysis linked around 17,000 TCR beta sequences to specific HLA alleles. The sequencing pipeline was judged likely to have produced a cluster of highly shared sequence variants as a technical artifact. A further reported finding was that TCR beta sequences accurately predicted the HLA-A and HLA-B alleles for most subjects in the first cohort. A later genetic analysis reported fewer N-insertions in productive TCRs among donors in an Asian-associated ancestry cluster than the roughly 650-donor mean. In the study, approximately 150 TCR beta chains were listed as associated with cytomegalovirus. Roughly uniform sequencing depth across donors was assumed in presence/absence analyses, although this assumption may not hold. The only immune exposure information available for the cohort was CMV serostatus. Correlated functional status among segregating V segments might be attributable to linkage disequilibrium, but an unknown experimental factor could not be ruled out. In an earlier analysis of several hundred of the donors, most TCR beta V segments were observed in productive rearrangements about 87% or about 30% of the time, broadly matching IMGT annotations. The classifier was reported to diagnose cytomegalovirus status with high specificity and sensitivity in both the original cohort and the validation cohort.

The library came from the immunoSEQ multiplex PCR assay. A mixture of 60 forward primers for TCR Vbeta segments and 13 reverse primers for TCR Jbeta segments was used in the multiplex PCR. The CDR3 region of rearranged TCR beta genes was amplified from genomic DNA by a multiplex PCR assay. On the Illumina HiSeq System, the amplified TCR beta libraries were sequenced as 87-base-pair reads. As for the authors' bioinformatics: A later analysis tallied tens of millions of unique TCR beta chains across the 650 to 750 repertoires, and about 12 million of those chains were shared by two or more donors. Raw reads were error-corrected and collapsed into unique sequences with a nearest-neighbor algorithm that merged closely related sequences to remove PCR and sequencing errors. To assign V, D and J gene segments, CDR3 sequences were aligned to IMGT reference sequences. For a sequence to be retained, a match of at least six nucleotides to both a V gene segment and a J gene segment was required. Rearrangements were classified as productive when the CDR3 lacked stop codons and remained in frame with V and J, and all other rearrangements were classified as non-productive. Following IMGT convention, CDR3 was defined as the stretch from the second conserved V-encoded cysteine up to the conserved J-encoded phenylalanine. In an earlier analysis of approximately 590 of the donors, sequences lacking an unambiguous match to a single V gene segment were excluded. An earlier analysis of some 500 of the donors classified V segments as functional when productive rearrangements were above 56.7% and as segregating when the standard deviation between donors was above 5%. A statistical classification framework was built to diagnose cytomegalovirus status from the catalog of TCR beta chain sequences. In a later analysis, V and J genes were assigned by comparing TCR nucleotide sequences against IMGT/GENE-DB human TR gene sequences. A later analysis assigned CDR3 sequences and most-parsimonious VDJ recombination scenarios with the TCRdist pipeline. A later analysis defined each TCR beta chain by its CDR3 amino acid sequence plus V-gene family, and excluded reads lacking a unique V-gene family. To address suspected cross-contamination and a sequencing artifact, a later analysis removed under 600 highly shared, low-generation-probability nucleotide sequences. In a later analysis, a clonal expansion index for each public chain was calculated from normalized within-repertoire ranks of inferred template counts. In a later analysis, generation probabilities were computed with a VDJ recombination model fitted to out-of-frame rearrangements, and the resulting probabilities were checked against IGoR. In a later analysis, hypergeometric tests were used to score TCR-TCR, TCR-HLA and TCR-CMV co-occurrence, with a repertoire-size bias correction applied to TCR pairs. To estimate false discovery rates, a later analysis permuted the HLA or CMV assignments 20 times. A later analysis grouped co-occurring TCRs with DBSCAN, adding TCRdist sequence similarity when clustering within HLA-allele-positive subsets. Co-occurrence clustering excluded repertoires with fewer than 30,000 or more than 120,000 public chains, plus five with anomalous nucleotide sharing. TCRdb holds this immuneACCESS table with in-frame rearrangements only. Some clones are missing; in checked studies, unresolved V genes explain under half, and the rest has no known cause. D and trimming were read from the DNA, whereas the V and J calls and clone size are those reported in that table. This sample gives some 110,000 clones in total; approximately 70% of them show up just once. Less than 2% of the sample rests with the top ten.

What was sequenced was PBMCs. This sequence uses TRBV10-3 and TRBJ1-2, and TRBD1 may be the D gene, going by 6 matching bases. The TCR originated in a man aged 18 to 29 in good health and CMV-seronegative. CDR3 reads: CAISEPEQGRGYTF. The base sequence is TGTGCCATCAGTGAGCCCGAACAGGGTAGGGGCTACACCTTC.